Listed below are T cell receptor beta chains from one sample, sequenced in a study of vaccination effects on CD4 cells after COVID-19. Profiling relied on immunoSEQ multiplex PCR, and the TCRdb table lists in-frame clones only, not all of them. The sample holds around 69,000 clones, 65% to 80% seen once. Their recognized antigens are unknown. The input for sequencing was CD4+ T cells from PBMCs cultured without peptide, taken after COVID-19 vaccination. The receptors shown here come from a human donor who received a COVID-19 vaccine. CDR3s include the opening cysteine and the closing phenylalanine or tryptophan. A D gene is named only where the DNA matches it firmly. Part of the rows lack a size; the others show once, few, many or a class for expanded clones.

j_gene: TRBJ1-4
d_gene: .
v_gene: TRBV15
abundance: .
CDR3aa: CATSRRLGATNEKLFF
CDR3nt: TGTGCCACCAGCAGACGACTGGGGGCAACTAATGAAAAACTGTTTTTT

j_gene: TRBJ1-6
d_gene: .
v_gene: TRBV6-2/TRBV6-3
abundance: .
CDR3aa: CASSLASGWSYNSPLHF
CDR3nt: TGTGCCAGCAGTTTAGCGTCCGGTTGGTCCTATAATTCACCCCTCCACTTT

j_gene: TRBJ2-5
d_gene: .
v_gene: TRBV14
abundance: .
CDR3aa: CASSPGTPETQYF
CDR3nt: TGTGCCAGCAGCCCCGGGACACCCGAGACCCAGTACTTC

j_gene: TRBJ2-1
d_gene: TRBD1
v_gene: TRBV7-7
abundance: .
CDR3aa: CASSLGQGGRVNEQFF
CDR3nt: TGTGCCAGCAGCTTAGGACAGGGGGGGAGGGTCAATGAGCAGTTCTTC

j_gene: TRBJ1-3
d_gene: .
v_gene: TRBV5-1
abundance: .
CDR3aa: CASSLTVSGNTIYF
CDR3nt: TGCGCCAGCAGCTTAACAGTCTCTGGAAACACCATATATTTT

j_gene: TRBJ2-2
d_gene: TRBD1
v_gene: TRBV5-1
abundance: .
CDR3aa: CASSLVPRDSTGELFF
CDR3nt: TGCGCCAGCAGCTTGGTCCCCCGGGACAGCACCGGGGAGCTGTTTTTT

j_gene: TRBJ1-2
d_gene: .
v_gene: TRBV12-3/TRBV12-4
abundance: once
CDR3aa: CASSLDLIRGYTF
CDR3nt: TGTGCCAGCAGCTTGGACTTGATTAGGGGCTACACCTTC

j_gene: TRBJ2-3
d_gene: .
v_gene: TRBV5-1
abundance: once
CDR3aa: CASSFGSYTDTQYF
CDR3nt: TGCGCCAGCAGCTTCGGCAGCTACACAGATACGCAGTATTTT

j_gene: TRBJ1-4
d_gene: .
v_gene: TRBV4-3
abundance: .
CDR3aa: CASSRQGVRVGATNEKLFF
CDR3nt: TGCGCCAGCAGCCGTCAGGGTGTCAGGGTTGGCGCAACTAATGAAAAACTGTTTTTT

j_gene: TRBJ1-2
d_gene: .
v_gene: TRBV3-1/TRBV3-2
abundance: .
CDR3aa: CASSPRTVVSNYGYTF
CDR3nt: TGTGCCAGCAGCCCCAGGACAGTCGTATCTAACTATGGCTACACCTTC

j_gene: TRBJ2-3
d_gene: .
v_gene: TRBV24-1
abundance: .
CDR3aa: CATSSTSSTDTQYF
CDR3nt: TGTGCCACCAGTTCGACATCCAGCACAGATACGCAGTATTTT

j_gene: TRBJ2-2
d_gene: .
v_gene: TRBV5-4
abundance: .
CDR3aa: CASSLELGRGENTGELFF
CDR3nt: TGTGCCAGCAGCTTGGAACTCGGAAGGGGCGAAAACACCGGGGAGCTGTTTTTT

j_gene: TRBJ1-2
d_gene: .
v_gene: TRBV4-3
abundance: .
CDR3aa: CASSQVATYGYTF
CDR3nt: TGCGCCAGCAGCCAAGTGGCAACTTATGGCTACACCTTC

j_gene: TRBJ1-5
d_gene: .
v_gene: TRBV6-5
abundance: .
CDR3aa: CASSYTQGSNQPQHF
CDR3nt: TGTGCCAGCAGTTATACGCAGGGTAGCAATCAGCCCCAGCATTTT

j_gene: TRBJ2-3
d_gene: TRBD2
v_gene: TRBV12-3/TRBV12-4
abundance: .
CDR3aa: CASGRGTDTQYF
CDR3nt: TGTGCCTCAGGGAGGGGCACAGATACGCAGTATTTT

j_gene: TRBJ2-1
d_gene: .
v_gene: TRBV10-1
abundance: few
CDR3aa: CASSEKGSNEQFF
CDR3nt: TGCGCCAGCAGTGAGAAGGGATCTAATGAGCAGTTCTTC

j_gene: TRBJ2-1
d_gene: .
v_gene: TRBV9
abundance: .
CDR3aa: CASSLRGTWAGEQFF
CDR3nt: TGTGCCAGCAGCTTAAGGGGGACGTGGGCGGGTGAGCAGTTCTTC

j_gene: TRBJ2-5
d_gene: TRBD2
v_gene: TRBV6-5
abundance: .
CDR3aa: CASSYSGGRQETQYF
CDR3nt: TGTGCCAGCAGTTACAGCGGGGGGCGGCAAGAGACCCAGTACTTC

j_gene: TRBJ2-3
d_gene: .
v_gene: TRBV5-1
abundance: .
CDR3aa: CASSLDRVNTDTQYF
CDR3nt: TGCGCCAGCAGCTTGGACAGGGTGAACACAGATACGCAGTATTTT

j_gene: TRBJ1-3
d_gene: TRBD1
v_gene: TRBV6-5
abundance: .
CDR3aa: CASREGQGTVTIYF
CDR3nt: TGTGCCAGCAGGGAGGGACAGGGGACGGTCACCATATATTTT

j_gene: TRBJ2-2
d_gene: TRBD2
v_gene: TRBV5-1
abundance: few
CDR3aa: CASSLLATTGELFF
CDR3nt: TGCGCCAGCAGCTTACTAGCGACCACCGGGGAGCTGTTTTTT

j_gene: TRBJ1-1
d_gene: .
v_gene: TRBV7-3
abundance: .
CDR3aa: CASSSGEATEAFF
CDR3nt: TGTGCCAGCAGCTCGGGGGAAGCCACTGAAGCTTTCTTT

j_gene: TRBJ2-1
d_gene: .
v_gene: TRBV4-1
abundance: few
CDR3aa: CASSHLGAVAARYNEQFF
CDR3nt: TGCGCCAGCAGCCACCTAGGGGCGGTGGCGGCGCGATACAATGAGCAGTTCTTC

j_gene: TRBJ1-1
d_gene: .
v_gene: TRBV6-2/TRBV6-3
abundance: .
CDR3aa: CASSYLEAGVEAEAFF
CDR3nt: TGTGCCAGCAGTTATCTTGAGGCAGGGGTGGAGGCTGAAGCTTTCTTT